Below are 2 T cell receptor beta chains sequenced from a single sample in a study of T-cell reconstitution after alpha-beta-depleted transplantation in children. During its preparation, the TCRbeta library received unique molecular identifiers. TCRdb processed the PCR reads anew with MiXCR; each CDR3 protein has one entry. The table has around 380,000 distinct CDR3 sequences, about a tenth seen once; the top ten hold 4.5% to 7%. The specimen comprised PBMCs from the stem cell graft donor, sampled from the stem cell graft. Receptors originate from a human donor who donated a stem cell graft to a child with acute myeloid leukemia.

This chain uses TRBV12-3 or TRBV12-4 with TRBJ2-7, with D hard to call. This CDR3 is 13 amino acids long. Trimming shortened V by 0 bases and J by 5 bases, and 8 bases separated the two germline ends. In nucleotides, the CDR3 is TGTGCCAGCAGTTTAGCAGGGCGCGACGAGCAGTACGTC. This translates into CASSLAGRDEQYV.

This clonotype was counted a few times. V and J are TRBV29-1 and TRBJ2-1, with 7 bases identical to TRBD2. V lost 3 bases to trimming and J lost 9 bases; unmatched junction nucleotides: 11. Germline V gene sequence: CDR1 SQVTM, CDR2 ANQGSEA. The CDR3 extends over 14 amino acids. DNA of the CDR3: TGCAGCGTTGATATCCGCGGGAGTGGCACTGAGCAGTTCTTC. Its translation: CSVDIRGSGTEQFF.